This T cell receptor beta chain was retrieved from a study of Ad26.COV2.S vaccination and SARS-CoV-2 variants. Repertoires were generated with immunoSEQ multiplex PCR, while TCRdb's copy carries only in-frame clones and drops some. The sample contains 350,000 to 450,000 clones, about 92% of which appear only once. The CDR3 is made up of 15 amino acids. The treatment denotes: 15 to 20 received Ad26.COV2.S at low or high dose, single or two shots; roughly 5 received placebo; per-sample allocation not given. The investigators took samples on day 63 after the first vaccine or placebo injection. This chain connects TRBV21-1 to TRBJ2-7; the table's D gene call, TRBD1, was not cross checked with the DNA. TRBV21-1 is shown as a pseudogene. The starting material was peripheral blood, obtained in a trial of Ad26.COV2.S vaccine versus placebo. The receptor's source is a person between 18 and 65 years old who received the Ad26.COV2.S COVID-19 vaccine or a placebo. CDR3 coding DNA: TGTGCCACTAAACGCGAACGCCGCGGGGACAGCGAGCAGTACTTC. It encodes CATKRERRGDSEQYF.